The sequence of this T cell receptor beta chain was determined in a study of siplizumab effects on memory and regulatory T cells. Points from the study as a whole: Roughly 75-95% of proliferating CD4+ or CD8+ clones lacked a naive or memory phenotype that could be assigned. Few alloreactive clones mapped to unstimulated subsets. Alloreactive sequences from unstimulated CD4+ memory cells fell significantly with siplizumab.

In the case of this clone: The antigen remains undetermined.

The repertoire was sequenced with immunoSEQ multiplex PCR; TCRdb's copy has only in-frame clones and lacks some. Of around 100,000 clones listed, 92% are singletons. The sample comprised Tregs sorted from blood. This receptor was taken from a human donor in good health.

The CDR3 DNA reads TGTGCCAGCAGCTCTTGGGGAAACTATGGCTACACCTTC. This translates into CASSSWGNYGYTF. The V gene is TRBV7-6, the J gene TRBJ1-2; D not resolved. Germline loops: CDR1 SGHVS, CDR2 FNYEAQ. The CDR3 loop spans 13 amino acids. V was trimmed by 4 bases and J by 2 bases, leaving 8 bases between them. The full variable domain, in which reference TRBV7-6 and TRBJ1-2 provide the parts outside the CDR3, is GAGVSQSPRYKVTKRGQDVALRCDPISGHVSLYWYRQALGQGPEFLTYFNYEAQQDKSGLPNDRFSAERPEGSISTLTIQRTEQRDSAMYRCASSSWGNYGYTFGSGTRLTVV.